These 24 T cell receptor beta chains came from one sample sequenced in a study of cytomegalovirus exposure and HLA in healthy donors. The protocol was immunoSEQ multiplex PCR, while the TCRdb copy is restricted to in-frame clones and leaves out a portion. Of about 79,000 clones in the sample, more than 85% were seen once. The sequenced sample was PBMCs. The receptors shown here come from a woman aged 25 to 39 in good health and CMV-seronegative.

The chain recombines TRBV28 with TRBJ2-1, with 9 bases matching TRBD2. V dropped 6 bases and J dropped 2; count of bases not matched to a gene: 8. The CDR3 has 16 amino acids. The V gene's germline CDR1 is MDHEN and CDR2 SYDVKM. CDR3 nucleotide sequence: TGTGCCAGCAGCGAGACAGCGGGGGGTCCCTACAATGAGCAGTTCTTC. Protein: CASSETAGGPYNEQFF.

The chain recombines TRBV30 with TRBJ2-3, with D possibly TRBD2 on 6 matching bases. Trimming took 2 bases from V and 5 from J, leaving 14 bases between them. Germline V gives CDR1 GTSNPN, CDR2 SVGIG (reference sequence). The CDR3 consists of 14 residues. The CDR3 region has the DNA TGTGCCTGGAGTAGAAGCGGGCTCCAAGATACGCAGTATTTT. Protein: CAWSRSGLQDTQYF.

A single count supports this clone. The chain joins TRBV18 to TRBJ1-4; 9 bases fit TRBD1. The CDR3 extends over 14 amino acids. CDR1 and CDR2 from the germline V gene are KGHSH and LQKENI. V shed 2 bases, J shed 8 bases, and the junction held 3 bases outside the gene matches. CDR3 in amino acids: CASSPGTGTEKLFF. As DNA, the CDR3 is TGTGCCAGCTCACCAGGGACAGGGACCGAAAAACTGTTTTTT.

This sequence joins TRBV7-9 and TRBJ1-1, with D hard to call. The CDR3 runs 13 residues. CDR1 and CDR2 (germline): SEHNR, FQNEAQ (reference sequence). Trimming removed 5 bases at V and 1 base at J, with 8 bases between. CDR3 nucleotide sequence: TGTGCCAGCAGCCCAACAGAGAACACTGAAGCTTTCTTT. Amino acid sequence: CASSPTENTEAFF.

The table lists this clone with a count of one. The V and J genes are TRBV11-3 and TRBJ2-2; 9 bases are shared with TRBD1. CDR1 is SGHNT, CDR2 YENEEA, per germline. With 5 bases clipped from V and 5 bases from J, the junction kept 12 bases outside the gene matches. This CDR3 has 17 amino acids. The DNA of the CDR3 is TGTGCCAGCAGCCCCACCGCGGGACAGGGAGGGACCGGGGAGCTGTTTTTT. Residues: CASSPTAGQGGTGELFF.

The CDR3 region is CASSGPGQGPETQYF. The CDR3 nucleotides read TGTGCCAGCAGCGGGCCGGGACAGGGACCAGAGACCCAGTACTTC. This rearrangement joins TRBV4-2 to TRBJ2-5; TRBD1 matches 9 bases. J gave up 4 bases and V 5 bases, and 8 bases lay outside the gene matches. CDR3 length equals 15 residues. From germline, CDR1 is LGHNA and CDR2 YNFKEQ.

This clone was seen more than once but under ten times. The gene calls are TRBV7-9 and TRBJ1-2, with TRBD1 as a possible D gene (6 bases). The germline gives CDR1 SEHNR, CDR2 FQNEAQ (reference sequence). The V and J ends lost 5 bases and 4 bases respectively, with 17 bases between them. The CDR3 totals 15 residues. CDR3 nucleotides: TGTGCCAGCAGCAAGGAACAGGGAGGGGTCTATGGCTACACCTTC. It is translated as CASSKEQGGVYGYTF.

This chain uses TRBV7-8 with TRBJ2-7; D possibly corresponds to TRBD1 (5 bases). The CDR3 is 17 amino acids. V gave up 1 base and J gave up 6 bases, with 22 bases separating them. Germline CDR1 and CDR2: SGHVS and FQNEAQ. CDR3 nucleotide sequence: TGTGCCAGCAGCTTAGTTTACGTCAGGGATGGTCCGGCCGAGCAGTACTTC. This encodes CASSLVYVRDGPAEQYF.

V gene TRBV6-5 combines with J gene TRBJ1-2, with 9 positions matching TRBD1. V shed 9 bases, J shed 8 bases, and the junction held 10 bases outside the gene matches. The CDR3 contains 13 residues. In germline, CDR1 is MNHEY, CDR2 SVGAGI. CDR3 bases: TGTGCCAGTCGACAGGGGGTCGCCCTCGGCTACACCTTC. Translating gives CASRQGVALGYTF.

The chain combines TRBV9 with TRBJ2-6; TRBD1 matches at 8 bases. CDR3 length equals 15 residues. The V gene's germline CDR1 is SGDLS and CDR2 YYNGEE. After removal of 7 bases from V and 2 bases from J, the junction contained 5 bases not matched to a gene. DNA for the CDR3: TGTGCCAGCCGGGCAGGGGGCGCTGGGGCCAACGTCCTGACTTTC. Protein: CASRAGGAGANVLTF.

This CDR3 is CASSVVQGSIGDTQYF. The CDR3 DNA follows: TGTGCCAGCAGCGTAGTCCAGGGGTCAATCGGAGATACGCAGTATTTT. The chain couples TRBV9 to TRBJ2-3; D may be TRBD1 (6 bases). V lost 0 bases to trimming and J lost 5 bases, with 16 bases between them. The CDR3 is 16 amino acids. Looked up from germline, CDR1 is SGDLS and CDR2 is YYNGEE.

Turning to this clone: At one end the junction does not follow the germline gene, possibly because of a read error. The sample has other DNA sequences that encode this CDR3 too. The chain recombines TRBV19 with TRBJ2-3; 11 bases agree with TRBD2. Germline V gene data show CDR1 as LNHDA and CDR2 as SQIVND (reference sequence). The CDR3 covers 18 residues. The CDR3, as DNA: TGTGCCAGTAGTGTTGGACTAGCGGGTCCAGCTAGCACAGATACACAGTATTTT. Its translation: CASSVGLAGPASTDTQYF.

The CDR3 spells CAYTGQATGELFF. CDR3 DNA: TGTGCCTATACAGGACAGGCAACCGGGGAGCTGTTTTTT. The chain is built from TRBV30 and TRBJ2-2; 7 bases align to TRBD1. This CDR3 has 13 residues. The J segment lost 5 bases and the V segment lost 7 bases, leaving 7 bases of the junction unmatched. Germline assignment: CDR1 GTSNPN and CDR2 SVGIG (reference sequence).

The V and J genes are TRBV6-1 and TRBJ1-4; the D gene is possibly TRBD1 (5 bases). Germline V gives CDR1 MNHNS, CDR2 SASEGT. V dropped 6 bases and J dropped 5 bases, with 13 bases sitting between them. This CDR3 contains 14 residues. CDR3 bases: TGTGCCAGCAGCCCGCAGGGTGGGAATGAAAAACTGTTTTTT. Its translation: CASSPQGGNEKLFF.

The V gene is TRBV19, the J gene TRBJ2-7, with 9 bases identical to TRBD2. The germline CDR1 and CDR2 sequences are LNHDA and SQIVND (reference sequence). The CDR3 runs to 15 residues. V was clipped by 5 bases and J by 3 bases; unmatched bases: 8. CDR3 region: CASSLQAGGRYEQYF. The CDR3 bases are TGTGCCAGTAGTTTACAAGCGGGAGGCCGCTACGAGCAGTACTTC.

The chain carries TRBV7-3 and TRBJ1-1, with D uncertain. From germline, CDR1 is SGHTA and CDR2 FQGTGA. The length of the CDR3 is 17 residues. The V end was cut by 5 bases, the J end by 5 bases, with 24 bases between. The CDR3, as DNA: TGTGCCAGCAGCCAACGGCCGGGTTCCGCTGAACGGACTGAAGCTTTCTTT. Protein product: CASSQRPGSAERTEAFF. The variable domain in full, completed from reference TRBV7-3 and TRBJ1-1, reads GAGVSQTPSNKVTEKGKYVELRCDPISGHTALYWYRQSLGQGPEFLIYFQGTGAADDSGLPNDRFFAVRPEGSVSTLKIQRTERGDSAVYLCASSQRPGSAERTEAFFGQGTRLTVV.

V gene TRBV5-6 combines with J gene TRBJ2-7; the match to TRBD1 covers 8 bases. CDR3 length equals 14 residues. From germline, CDR1 is SGHDT and CDR2 YYEEEE. V lost 0 bases, J lost 4 bases, and 3 bases stayed unmatched. As DNA, the CDR3 is TGTGCCAGCAGCTTGGCAGGGGGCGGTTACGAGCAGTACTTC. It codes for CASSLAGGGYEQYF. The whole variable domain, remainder taken from reference TRBV5-6 and TRBJ2-7, is DAGVTQSPTHLIKTRGQQVTLRCSPKSGHDTVSWYQQALGQGPQFIFQYYEEEERQRGNFPDRFSGHQFPNYSSELNVNALLLGDSALYLCASSLAGGGYEQYFGPGTRLTVT.

This chain links TRBV2 with TRBJ1-6; 8 nucleotides match TRBD1. This CDR3 is built from 16 residues. Germline V gene sequence: CDR1 SNHLY, CDR2 FYNNEI. V lost 4 bases, J lost 0 bases, and 2 bases stayed unmatched. The chain's CDR3 is CASSGTGSSYNSPLHF. In nucleotides, the CDR3 is TGTGCCAGCAGTGGGACAGGGAGCTCCTATAATTCACCCCTCCACTTT.

The genes are TRBV7-3 and TRBJ2-1; the match to TRBD2 covers 9 bases. Germline V gives CDR1 SGHTA, CDR2 FQGTGA. There are 15 residues in the CDR3. J was trimmed by 4 bases and V by 2 bases; bases with no gene match: 3. The CDR3 region is CASSLGTSSYNEQFF. In nucleotides, the CDR3 is TGTGCCAGCAGCTTAGGGACTAGCTCTTACAATGAGCAGTTCTTC.

This chain links TRBV7-6 with TRBJ2-7; 8 nucleotides match TRBD1. The CDR3 extends over 15 amino acids. Losses at the gene ends were 4 bases for V and 6 bases for J; bases not matched to a gene: 11. CDR1 and CDR2 from the germline V gene are SGHVS and FNYEAQ. The CDR3 nucleotides are TGTGCCAGCAGCTCAGGGGCAGGGGGCTTGGGCGAGCAGTACTTC. It encodes CASSSGAGGLGEQYF.

CDR3 nucleotides: TGTGCCAGCAGCGCCCCGACTAGCGGGGCAGACACAGATACGCAGTATTTT. This gives the protein CASSAPTSGADTDTQYF. The rearrangement links TRBV5-4 to TRBJ2-3, with 11 bases aligning to TRBD2. Germline V gene data show CDR1 as SGHNT and CDR2 as YYREEE (reference sequence). The CDR3 sequence is 17 residues long. After removal of 4 bases from V and 2 bases from J, the junction contained 9 bases not matched to a gene.

The rearrangement uses TRBV27 and TRBJ1-1, with TRBD1 matching over 9 bases. CDR1 and CDR2 (germline): MNHEY, SMNVEV (reference sequence). J lost 0 bases, V lost 6 bases, and 8 bases had no gene match. The CDR3 has 16 residues. CDR3 in DNA: TGTGCCAGCAGGGACGGACAGGGGCCTATGAACACTGAAGCTTTCTTT. This translates into CASRDGQGPMNTEAFF.

This rearrangement joins TRBV10-3 to TRBJ2-2, with 11 nucleotides matching TRBD2. CDR1 ENHRY and CDR2 SYGVKD come from the germline V gene. This CDR3 is built from 16 residues. Trimming at V came to 6 bases and at J to 4 bases, leaving 7 bases not matched to a gene. Here the CDR3 reads CAIRLAGDSSTGELFF. The CDR3 region has the DNA TGTGCCATCAGACTAGCGGGGGACTCGAGCACCGGGGAGCTGTTTTTT.

This chain joins TRBV7-9 and TRBJ2-5; 7 positions match TRBD1. This CDR3 comprises 15 residues. The V segment lost 2 bases and the J segment 5 bases; nucleotides outside the gene matches: 8. The germline V gene has CDR1 SEHNR and CDR2 FQNEAQ (reference sequence). DNA of the CDR3: TGTGCCAGCAGCTTAATACAGGGGAACAGGGAGACCCAGTACTTC. Its translation is CASSLIQGNRETQYF.